This T cell receptor beta chain originates from a study of neurological immune-mediated disorders. Broader study findings: The greatest TCR clonal expansion occurred in HTLV-1-associated myelopathy and the least in multiple sclerosis, which fell below healthy controls.

Each CDR3 protein is one row after TCRdb ran MiXCR on the 5' RACE reads. The data contain 30,000 or so distinct CDR3 sequences, roughly 15% of them singletons. CDR1 is SGHTA, CDR2 FQGTGA, per germline. This CDR3 is built from 15 residues. With 2 bases clipped from V and 4 bases from J, the junction kept 5 bases outside the gene matches. The starting material, 2 million PBMCs stored at -80 C, gave rise to the unsorted libraries. The sample holds many counts of this clonotype. Its antigen is undetermined. The receptor's source is a man aged 70-80 years in good health. Sequenced: PBMCs. The chain is built from TRBV7-3 and TRBJ2-4, with 7 positions matching TRBD2. In DNA form, the CDR3 reads TGTGCCAGCAGCTTATCCCCAGCGGGGAAAAACATTCAGTACTTC. It yields the protein CASSLSPAGKNIQYF.